A selection of T cell receptor beta chains follows, all from one sample in a study of CD8 T cells in Susac syndrome. Using its own MiXCR run on the immunoSEQ multiplex PCR reads, TCRdb lists one record per CDR3 protein. The sample comprises under 200,000 distinct CDR3 sequences, 90% to 95% of which are singletons, and 0.12% rests with the top ten. Sequencing input: CD4+ T cells from PBMCs. These receptors originate from a human donor with Susac syndrome. Each CDR3 is given with its conserved first and last residue. D genes are given only for firm matches. Clone size is given for some rows only: seen once, a few or many times, or a class if the clone is expanded.

abundance	d_gene	j_gene	v_gene	CDR3nt	CDR3aa
.	.	TRBJ1-1	TRBV20-1	TGCAGTGCTAGTGGGGGGACAAAGAACACTGAAGCTTTCTTT	CSASGGTKNTEAFF
.	.	TRBJ2-7	TRBV6-2/TRBV6-3	TGTGCCAGCAGTCCCAGCTCTTACCCCCCCTACGAGCAGTACTTC	CASSPSSYPPYEQYF
.	TRBD2	TRBJ2-3	TRBV12-3/TRBV12-4	TGTGCCAGCGGAGGGGCGGGGGGCCCTCCCAGCACAGATACGCAGTATTTT	CASGGAGGPPSTDTQYF
.	.	TRBJ1-1	TRBV5-1	TGCGCCAGCAGCTTGACAGAGGGCACTGAAGCTTTCTTT	CASSLTEGTEAFF
.	.	TRBJ2-7	TRBV20-1	TGCAGTGCTAGAGACTCGATATCCTCCTACGAGCAGTACTTC	CSARDSISSYEQYF
.	.	TRBJ2-7	TRBV7-6	TGTGCCAGCAGCCCACAACAAGGCCTCGAGCAGTACTTC	CASSPQQGLEQYF
.	.	TRBJ1-1	TRBV5-6	TGTGCCAGCAGCTTCTCCGGGCAGAAGAACACTGAAGCTTTCTTT	CASSFSGQKNTEAFF
.	.	TRBJ2-5	TRBV10-2	TGCGCCAGCAGTGAGTCCGAACAAGAGACCCAGTACTTC	CASSESEQETQYF
few	.	TRBJ1-1	TRBV29-1	TGCAGCGTGCGGGCGGGGAACACTGAAGCTTTCTTT	CSVRAGNTEAFF
.	.	TRBJ1-1	TRBV7-2	TGTGCCAGCCGCGAGGGCATGAACACTGAAGCTTTCTTT	CASREGMNTEAFF
.	.	TRBJ1-1	TRBV6-6	TGTGCCAGCCGATACAGGGATAGGCCTTTCTTT	CASRYRDRPFF
.	TRBD1	TRBJ2-4	TRBV3-1	TGTGCCAGCAGCCAAACCGCGAAGGGGGCGGGCATTCAGTACTTC	CASSQTAKGAGIQYF
.	.	TRBJ2-6	TRBV5-1	TGCGCCAGCAGCGGCGGGGCAGCTGGGGCCAACGTCCTGACTTTC	CASSGGAAGANVLTF
few	TRBD1	TRBJ2-7	TRBV9	TGTGCCAGCAGCCCCGGACAGGTCTACGAGCAGTACTTC	CASSPGQVYEQYF
.	.	TRBJ2-7	TRBV5-1	TGCGCCAGCAGCCAGGGACACAACCTCGAGCAGTACTTC	CASSQGHNLEQYF
.	.	TRBJ2-7	TRBV20-1	TGCAGTGCTAGAAAAGGACAAATCGCCTACGAGCAGTACTTC	CSARKGQIAYEQYF
.	.	TRBJ1-3	TRBV11-1	TGTGCCAGCAGTTATGACGTCAACTCTGGAAACACCATATATTTT	CASSYDVNSGNTIYF
.	.	TRBJ1-6	TRBV18	TGTGCCAGCTCACCCCTGTTCGGAAGCTCTGATTCACCCCTCCACTTT	CASSPLFGSSDSPLHF
once	.	TRBJ1-1	TRBV7-6	TGTGCCAGCAGCTTAGCACAGGGAGGCACTGAAGCTTTCTTT	CASSLAQGGTEAFF
.	TRBD2	TRBJ2-3	TRBV14	TGTGCCAGCAGCCAAGTCGTAGCGGGGGAAACAGATACGCAGTATTTT	CASSQVVAGETDTQYF
.	TRBD1	TRBJ1-5	TRBV4-1	TGCGCCAGCAGTCAGACAGGGTCCAGTCAGCCCCAGCATTTT	CASSQTGSSQPQHF
once	TRBD2	TRBJ2-5	TRBV5-4	TGTGCCAGCAGCCAGACTAGCGGGGAGATCCAGTACTTC	CASSQTSGEIQYF
.	.	TRBJ1-1	TRBV29-1	TGCAGCGTTATACAGGGAGGAACTGAAGCTTTCTTT	CSVIQGGTEAFF
.	.	TRBJ2-1	TRBV9	TGTGCCAGCAGCGTACGGAGCGGTGAGCAGTTCTTC	CASSVRSGEQFF
.	.	TRBJ1-5	TRBV15	TGTGCCACCAGCAGAGGCGTAGGGCCCCAGCATTTT	CATSRGVGPQHF
.	.	TRBJ1-2	TRBV5-4	TGTGCCAGCAGCTCGGAGGGGGGCCGCTATGGCTACACCTTC	CASSSEGGRYGYTF
.	TRBD2	TRBJ2-5	TRBV20-1	TGCAGTGCTAGTTGGCGGGGGGGGGAGACCCAGTACTTC	CSASWRGGETQYF
.	TRBD1	TRBJ2-3	TRBV6-5	TGTGCCAGCAGTTGGGACAGATCCACAGATACGCAGTATTTT	CASSWDRSTDTQYF
.	.	TRBJ1-4	TRBV20-1	TGCAGTGCTAGAGGGCAGAATGAAAAACTGTTTTTT	CSARGQNEKLFF
.	.	TRBJ2-1	TRBV2	TGTGCCAGCAGTGAAGAGGGACTCGAGGGCAATGAGCAGTTCTTC	CASSEEGLEGNEQFF
.	.	TRBJ1-1	TRBV2	TGTGCCAGCAGTCCGCGGACGGCAATGAACACTGAAGCTTTCTTT	CASSPRTAMNTEAFF
once	.	TRBJ2-3	TRBV4-3	TGCGCCAGCAGCCAAGTTGTGAGGGATACGCAGTATTTT	CASSQVVRDTQYF
.	.	TRBJ1-2	TRBV12-3/TRBV12-4	TGTGCCAGCAGTTGGGGACACCCCTATGGCTACACCTTC	CASSWGHPYGYTF
.	.	TRBJ1-5	TRBV7-2	TGTGCCAGCAGCTCAGATTATAGCAATCAGCCCCAGCATTTT	CASSSDYSNQPQHF
.	TRBD1	TRBJ1-2	TRBV20-1	TGCAGTGCTCCGGGACAGGGGAACTATGGCTACACCTTC	CSAPGQGNYGYTF
.	TRBD1	TRBJ2-7	TRBV2	TGTGCCAGCAAGGACAGGGGGCAAGAGCAGTACTTC	CASKDRGQEQYF
once	.	TRBJ2-3	TRBV5-1	TGCGCCAGCAGCGGGGGACGGACTAGCACAGATACGCAGTATTTT	CASSGGRTSTDTQYF
.	TRBD1	TRBJ1-4	TRBV20-1	TGCAGTGCTCCCCCTCGACAGGGGTTTAATGAAAAACTGTTTTTT	CSAPPRQGFNEKLFF
.	TRBD1	TRBJ1-2	TRBV7-2	TGTGCCAGCAGCTCCGGGCAGGGGGTCGTCGGCTACACCTTC	CASSSGQGVVGYTF
.	.	TRBJ2-2	TRBV29-1	TGCAGCGTTGTGGGCAGTGCGAACACCGGGGAGCTGTTTTTT	CSVVGSANTGELFF
.	TRBD1	TRBJ1-2	TRBV7-9	TGTGCCAGCAGCCTGGGACAGGGGGCTGACTTCTATGGCTACACCTTC	CASSLGQGADFYGYTF
.	.	TRBJ1-2	TRBV20-1	TGCAGTGCTAGAGATCGGCAGACAGACTATGGCTACACCTTC	CSARDRQTDYGYTF
.	TRBD2	TRBJ2-3	TRBV29-1	TGCAGCGTTCACGGGGGCGGGGGGGCCTTGAGGGCAGATACGCAGTATTTT	CSVHGGGGALRADTQYF
.	TRBD2	TRBJ2-7	TRBV20-1	TGCAGTGCAGAACATCTAGCGGGGGGGCACGACGAGCAGTACTTC	CSAEHLAGGHDEQYF
.	TRBD2	TRBJ2-3	TRBV5-4	TGTGCCAGCAGCTCGCGGACTAGCGGGGGACATACGCAGTATTTT	CASSSRTSGGHTQYF
.	.	TRBJ1-2	TRBV5-1	TGCGCCAGCAGCTTGGGAGGCAGGGGTTATGACTATGGCTACACCTTC	CASSLGGRGYDYGYTF
.	.	TRBJ2-7	TRBV29-1	TGCAGCGCCATAACAGGAGTTTCCTACGAGCAGTACTTC	CSAITGVSYEQYF
.	TRBD1	TRBJ2-5	TRBV19	TGTGCCAGTAGTAGAGACAGGGAAGAGACCCAGTACTTC	CASSRDREETQYF
.	TRBD1	TRBJ2-7	TRBV7-2	TGTGCCAGCAGCCGGACAGGGGGTAGATACGAGCAGTACTTC	CASSRTGGRYEQYF
.	.	TRBJ1-5	TRBV21-1	TGTGCCAGCAGCAATCAGACAAATTATAGCAATCAGCCCCAGCATTTT	CASSNQTNYSNQPQHF
once	.	TRBJ2-5	TRBV11-2	TGTGCCAGCAGCGTTGGACAGGAGACCCAGTACTTC	CASSVGQETQYF
few	TRBD1	TRBJ2-7	TRBV3-1	TGTGCCAGCAGCCAAGGGTACAGGGGCTACGAGCAGTACTTC	CASSQGYRGYEQYF
.	TRBD1	TRBJ2-3	TRBV9	TGTGCCAGCAGCGTAGGGGGGACAGGCGCCGCTGTGCAGTATTTT	CASSVGGTGAAVQYF
.	.	TRBJ2-4	TRBV4-2	TGTGCCAGCAGCCAAGAGTTCGGGACACCAAAAAACATTCAGTACTTC	CASSQEFGTPKNIQYF
.	TRBD2	TRBJ2-1	TRBV20-1	TGCAGTGCATGGACTAGCGGGCGCAACAATGAGCAGTTCTTC	CSAWTSGRNNEQFF
.	.	TRBJ2-1	TRBV29-1	TGCAGCTCCGGAGGACGCTATGTCGATGAGCAGTTCTTC	CSSGGRYVDEQFF
.	.	TRBJ1-1	TRBV18	TGTGCCAGCTCACCACCGGAAGGGATGTCGAACACTGAAGCTTTCTTT	CASSPPEGMSNTEAFF